A selection of T cell receptor beta chains follows, all from one sample in a study of shared clonotypes between healthy human individuals. Assay: immunoSEQ multiplex PCR; the TCRdb copy retains only in-frame clones and omits some. This table holds some 2,100,000 clones, approximately 96% found once. The sequencing input was naive CD4+ T cells sorted from blood. These receptors all come from a man aged 18 to 30 in good health. The CDR3 runs from the conserved cysteine through the conserved F or W. A D gene is named only where the DNA matches it firmly. Expanded clones are given a class, and other clones once, few, many or no size at all.

v_call,d_call,j_call,clone_size,cdr3_aa,cdr3_nt
TRBV2,TRBD2,TRBJ2-7,.,CASREPGLAYEQYF,TGTGCCAGCAGAGAACCGGGACTAGCCTACGAGCAGTACTTC
TRBV5-6,.,TRBJ1-1,.,CASSLPGMNTEAFF,TGTGCCAGCAGCTTGCCGGGGATGAACACTGAAGCTTTCTTT
TRBV18,.,TRBJ1-2,.,CAAGASIPNYGYTF,TGTGCCGCAGGGGCGTCCATACCTAACTATGGCTACACCTTC
TRBV11-1,TRBD2,TRBJ2-3,.,CASSLSPGLVTDTQYF,TGTGCCAGCAGCTTATCTCCCGGACTAGTCACAGATACGCAGTATTTT
TRBV6-5,TRBD2,TRBJ2-7,.,CASRAGTSGFYEQYF,TGTGCCAGCAGGGCCGGGACTAGCGGATTCTACGAGCAGTACTTC
TRBV5-1,.,TRBJ2-7,.,CASSLAKGHSEQYF,TGCGCCAGCAGCTTGGCCAAGGGACATTCCGAGCAGTACTTC
TRBV6-4,.,TRBJ1-4,.,CASSVYSGSNEKLFF,TGTGCCAGCAGTGTGTATTCTGGAAGTAATGAAAAACTGTTTTTT
TRBV7-9,.,TRBJ2-5,.,CASSLAGAAQYF,TGTGCCAGCAGCTTAGCAGGGGCGGCCCAGTACTTC
TRBV5-1,TRBD1,TRBJ1-3,.,CASSLEGTGLSGNTIYF,TGCGCCAGCAGCTTGGAAGGGACAGGGTTGTCTGGAAACACCATATATTTT
TRBV15,TRBD1,TRBJ1-1,.,CATSTGTARNTEAFF,TGTGCCACCAGCACTGGGACAGCACGGAACACTGAAGCTTTCTTT
TRBV4-1,.,TRBJ1-1,.,CASSQDPQPNTEAFF,TGCGCCAGCAGCCAAGATCCCCAGCCGAACACTGAAGCTTTCTTT
TRBV5-4,.,TRBJ2-6,.,CASSFPRSGANVLTF,TGTGCCAGCAGCTTTCCTCGCTCTGGGGCCAACGTCCTGACTTTC
TRBV18,.,TRBJ1-4,.,CASSPPGVTNEKLFF,TGTGCCAGCTCACCGCCGGGGGTTACTAATGAAAAACTGTTTTTT
TRBV10-3,.,TRBJ2-6,.,CAISQVGFSGANVLTF,TGTGCCATCAGCCAAGTAGGTTTCTCTGGGGCCAACGTCCTGACTTTC
TRBV7-8,.,TRBJ2-2,.,CASSPVRSGELFF,TGTGCCAGCAGCCCCGTGAGGTCCGGGGAGCTGTTTTTT
TRBV25-1,TRBD2,TRBJ2-7,.,CASSEQIAGGLSYEQYF,TGTGCCAGCAGTGAACAAATAGCGGGAGGACTCTCCTACGAGCAGTACTTC
TRBV5-1,TRBD2,TRBJ2-7,.,CASSLDRPSGNYEQYF,TGCGCCAGCAGCTTGGACCGGCCTAGCGGGAACTACGAGCAGTACTTC
TRBV7-2,.,TRBJ1-2,.,CASSSRDDAGGYTF,TGTGCCAGCAGCTCCAGGGACGACGCGGGAGGCTACACCTTC
TRBV25-1,.,TRBJ2-7,.,CASSEDFEQYF,TGTGCCAGCAGTGAAGATTTCGAGCAGTACTTC
TRBV28,.,TRBJ1-2,.,CASSGGAANYGYTF,TGTGCCAGCAGTGGAGGGGCGGCTAACTATGGCTACACCTTC
TRBV6-5,.,TRBJ1-6,.,CASKLGRGSPLHF,TGTGCCAGCAAGCTGGGTCGAGGTTCACCCCTCCACTTT
TRBV19,.,TRBJ1-2,once,CASRQQGDSSGGYTF,TGTGCCAGTAGACAACAGGGAGATTCCTCCGGTGGCTACACCTTC
TRBV7-2,.,TRBJ2-4,.,CASSPRAKNIQYF,TGTGCCAGCAGCCCCCGAGCCAAAAACATTCAGTACTTC
TRBV30,TRBD1,TRBJ1-4,.,CAWGGQGNEKLFF,TGTGCCTGGGGGGGACAGGGGAATGAAAAACTGTTTTTT
TRBV30,TRBD1,TRBJ1-4,.,CAWGGQKNEKLFF,TGTGCCTGGGGGGGACAGAAGAATGAAAAACTGTTTTTT
TRBV5-1,.,TRBJ2-5,once,CASSLESPTGETQYF,TGCGCCAGCAGCTTGGAATCGCCGACGGGAGAGACCCAGTACTTC
TRBV18,TRBD2,TRBJ2-5,.,CASSPPYGTSGQETQYF,TGTGCCAGCTCACCACCGTATGGGACTAGCGGGCAAGAGACCCAGTACTTC
TRBV9,TRBD1,TRBJ1-2,.,CASRQQGVGYGYTF,TGTGCCAGCAGGCAACAGGGGGTGGGCTATGGCTACACCTTC
TRBV28,.,TRBJ2-5,.,CASSLAEQETQYF,TGTGCCAGCAGTTTAGCGGAACAAGAGACCCAGTACTTC
TRBV10-3,TRBD2,TRBJ2-7,.,CAISPIAGEISYEQYF,TGTGCCATCAGTCCCATAGCGGGGGAGATCTCCTACGAGCAGTACTTC
TRBV10-3,.,TRBJ2-7,.,CAIWTDSSYEQYF,TGTGCCATCTGGACCGATAGCTCCTACGAGCAGTACTTC
TRBV7-9,.,TRBJ2-7,.,CASSLDSSSYEQYF,TGTGCCAGCAGCCTGGACTCAAGCTCCTACGAGCAGTACTTC
TRBV30,.,TRBJ2-7,.,CAWRGPYEQYF,TGTGCCTGGAGGGGCCCCTACGAGCAGTACTTC
TRBV19,.,TRBJ2-7,.,CASSSPQGYEQYF,TGTGCCAGTAGTTCACCACAGGGCTACGAGCAGTACTTC
TRBV7-2,.,TRBJ1-2,.,CASSFPSRNYGYTF,TGTGCCAGCAGCTTCCCCAGCCGGAACTATGGCTACACCTTC
TRBV10-3,TRBD1,TRBJ1-4,once,CAISEGGLVNQLFF,TGTGCCATCAGTGAAGGGGGCCTAGTGAATCAACTGTTTTTT
TRBV5-1,TRBD1,TRBJ1-3,once,CASSLEAGGWNTIYF,TGCGCCAGCAGCTTGGAGGCAGGGGGCTGGAACACCATATATTTT
TRBV10-1,TRBD2,TRBJ2-7,.,CASSSGLAGSYEQYF,TGCGCCAGCAGCTCGGGACTAGCGGGATCCTACGAGCAGTACTTC
TRBV5-1,TRBD1,TRBJ1-1,.,CASSADRANTEAFF,TGCGCCAGCAGCGCGGACAGGGCGAACACTGAAGCTTTCTTT
TRBV5-1,TRBD1,TRBJ1-4,.,CASSAAGGSGEKLFF,TGCGCCAGCAGCGCAGCAGGGGGCTCTGGGGAAAAACTGTTTTTT
TRBV7-2,.,TRBJ2-7,.,CASSFLGGGYEQYF,TGTGCCAGCAGCTTCCTTGGAGGGGGGTACGAGCAGTACTTC
TRBV6-6,.,TRBJ1-1,once,CASSYGGFVTNTEAFF,TGTGCCAGCAGTTATGGAGGGTTCGTAACGAACACTGAAGCTTTCTTT
TRBV10-3,TRBD1,TRBJ1-2,.,CAIMGTGVYGYTF,TGTGCCATCATGGGGACAGGGGTCTATGGCTACACCTTC
TRBV25-1,TRBD2,TRBJ2-1,.,CASSETGGTYNEQFF,TGTGCCAGCAGTGAAACGGGGGGAACCTACAATGAGCAGTTCTTC
TRBV28,.,TRBJ2-5,.,CASSSGFVGLTGETQYF,TGTGCCAGCAGCTCAGGTTTCGTGGGGTTAACAGGGGAGACCCAGTACTTC
TRBV7-5,.,TRBJ1-2,.,CARSLENRDRAYGYTF,TGTGCCAGAAGCTTGGAAAACCGGGACAGGGCCTATGGCTACACCTTC
TRBV27,TRBD1,TRBJ2-7,.,CATRVGTGVYEQYF,TGTGCCACACGCGTCGGGACAGGGGTCTACGAGCAGTACTTC
TRBV9,TRBD2,TRBJ2-2,.,CASSVTSGIDTGELFF,TGTGCCAGCAGCGTGACTAGCGGGATTGACACCGGGGAGCTGTTTTTT
TRBV6-5,TRBD2,TRBJ2-3,once,CASSTSGGAADTQYF,TGTGCCAGCAGTACTAGCGGGGGGGCCGCAGATACGCAGTATTTT
TRBV6-1,.,TRBJ1-3,.,CASSDSGSGRNTIYF,TGTGCCAGCAGTGATTCGGGGAGCGGTAGAAACACCATATATTTT
TRBV11-3,TRBD1,TRBJ2-7,.,CASSPQGVYDEQYF,TGTGCCAGCAGCCCACAGGGGGTTTACGACGAGCAGTACTTC
TRBV30,.,TRBJ1-6,few,CAWMPTVSSPLHF,TGTGCCTGGATGCCCACGGTTAGTTCACCCCTCCACTTT
TRBV6-1,TRBD2,TRBJ2-7,.,CASSLLAGGSYEQYF,TGTGCCAGCAGCCTACTAGCGGGGGGATCCTACGAGCAGTACTTC
TRBV5-1,TRBD1,TRBJ1-4,.,CASSVGQGGNEKLFF,TGCGCCAGCAGCGTTGGACAGGGAGGGAATGAAAAACTGTTTTTT
TRBV6-5,.,TRBJ2-5,.,CASSYFFGQLEETQYF,.
TRBV2,TRBD1,TRBJ2-1,.,CASSPSGGNEQFF,TGTGCCAGCAGCCCTTCAGGGGGCAATGAGCAGTTCTTC
TRBV10-1,.,TRBJ2-2,.,CASSGGTLGTGELFF,TGCGCCAGCAGTGGGGGTACCTTAGGCACCGGGGAGCTGTTTTTT
TRBV5-6,TRBD2,TRBJ2-7,.,CASSAGLAGGDYEQYF,TGTGCCAGCAGCGCAGGACTAGCGGGGGGAGACTACGAGCAGTACTTC
TRBV6-6,TRBD1,TRBJ1-6,.,CASSLTGDSPLHF,TGTGCCAGCAGTTTGACAGGGGACTCACCCCTCCACTTT